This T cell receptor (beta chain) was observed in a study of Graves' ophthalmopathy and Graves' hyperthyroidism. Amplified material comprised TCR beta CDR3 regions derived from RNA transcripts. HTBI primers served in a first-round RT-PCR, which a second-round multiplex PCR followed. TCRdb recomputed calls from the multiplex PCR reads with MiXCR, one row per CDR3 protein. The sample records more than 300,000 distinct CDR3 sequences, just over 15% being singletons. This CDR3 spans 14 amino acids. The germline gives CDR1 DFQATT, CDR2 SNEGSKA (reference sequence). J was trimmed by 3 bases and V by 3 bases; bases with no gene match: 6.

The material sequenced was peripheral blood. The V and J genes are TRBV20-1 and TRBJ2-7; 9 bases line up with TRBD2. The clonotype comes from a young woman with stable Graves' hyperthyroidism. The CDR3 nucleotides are TGCAGTGCTAGTGTAGCGGGAGACTACTACGAGCAGTACTTC. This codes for CSASVAGDYYEQYF.